This T cell receptor (beta chain) was captured in a study of regulatory T cells in long-lasting Graves disease. For the study at large: Graves' patients diagnosed newly had used antithyroid drugs under 3 months.

For TCR beta, libraries came from iRepertoire HTBI primers and Arm-PCR of CDR3 regions. Each CDR3 protein is one row after TCRdb ran MiXCR on the multiplex PCR reads. The sample includes over 500,000 distinct CDR3 sequences, under 20% of them seen just once. This CDR3 comprises 14 residues. Germline V CDR1 and CDR2: DFQATT, SNEGSKA (reference sequence). Trimming removed 0 bases at V and 7 bases at J, with 16 bases between. Sample time point: newly diagnosed GD, antithyroid drugs for less than 3 months. RNA isolated from PBMCs was used to make the TCR library. EDTA tubes received nine milliliters of collected peripheral blood. This sample also appeared in a second study, on T cells in Graves' hyperthyroidism and ophthalmopathy.

The sequence came from a woman between 25 and 40 years old with Graves disease. The rearrangement uses TRBV20-1 and TRBJ2-7; a possible D gene is TRBD1 (6 bases). Material: peripheral blood mononuclear cells (PBMCs), obtained at new diagnosis, from a patient treated with antithyroid drugs. The CDR3 spells CSARDLWSGEEQYF. Here the CDR3 DNA reads TGCAGTGCTAGAGATCTTTGGTCAGGGGAAGAGCAGTACTTC.